The clone carrying this T cell receptor (beta chain) occurred a few times. Its antigen is unidentified. This record comes from a study of T cell repertoires in cytomegalovirus infection. As for the study in general: Both a matching HLA type and CMV infection were indicated by public TCR beta signatures. Whole-study results and caveats: Cumulative public TCR beta family frequency identified CMV carriers with the relevant HLA. CMV-specific TCR beta clonotypes restricted by HLA-C were the ones dominating the ex vivo response.

The V gene's germline CDR1 is LNHDA and CDR2 SQIVND (reference sequence). CDR3 length: 15 residues. Trimming at V came to 5 bases and at J to 2 bases, leaving 8 bases not matched to a gene. MiXCR, run by TCRdb on the reads, gives a single entry per CDR3 protein. The sample lists approximately 990,000 distinct CDR3 sequences, about a third occurring once. The clonotype originates from a human donor in good health (CMV status not recorded). Some clones in this sample may be carry-over from other donors' samples. The sequenced sample was cultured CD8+ T cells from PBMCs, obtained from culture after CMV antigen stimulation. The rearrangement links TRBV19 to TRBJ2-7; 8 nucleotides align to TRBD1. Here the CDR3 DNA reads TGTGCCAGTAGTTCCGGACAGGGTAGTCCCTACGAGCAGTACTTC. It specifies CASSSGQGSPYEQYF.